The rows below give T cell receptor beta chains drawn from one sample of a study of T cells in Graves' hyperthyroidism and ophthalmopathy. TCRdb re-called the multiplex PCR reads through MiXCR, storing one row per CDR3 protein. Among roughly 580,000 distinct CDR3 sequences, under 60% were seen once, and the ten largest hold 8% to 8.5%. The specimen sequenced was peripheral blood or thyroid tissue (not recorded which). The receptor set was obtained from a woman younger than 30 with Graves' hyperthyroidism. Both conserved end residues are part of each CDR3. Each record gives: J gene, D gene, V gene, clone size, CDR3 protein, CDR3 DNA. A D gene is named only where the DNA matches it firmly. Only some rows state a clone size, as once, few, many or a class for expanded clones.

J gene: TRBJ1-1; D gene: -; V gene: TRBV20-1; clone size: once; CDR3 protein: CSASDSSNAEAFF; CDR3 DNA: TGCAGTGCTAGTGACAGCTCCAACGCTGAAGCTTTCTTT
J gene: TRBJ1-4; D gene: -; V gene: TRBV19; clone size: few; CDR3 protein: CASSIARGRSDEKLFF; CDR3 DNA: TGTGCCAGTAGTATAGCCAGGGGTCGGTCGGATGAAAAACTGTTTTTT
J gene: TRBJ1-6; D gene: -; V gene: TRBV25-1; clone size: -; CDR3 protein: CASREPGDSPLHF; CDR3 DNA: TGTGCCAGCAGGGAACCCGGGGATTCACCCCTCCACTTT
J gene: TRBJ2-6; D gene: -; V gene: TRBV15; clone size: -; CDR3 protein: CATSSVEGGGAGANVLTF; CDR3 DNA: TGTGCCACCAGCAGCGTTGAAGGCGGGGGCGCTGGGGCCAACGTCCTGACTTTC
J gene: TRBJ1-3; D gene: TRBD1; V gene: TRBV7-2; clone size: many; CDR3 protein: CASSPQLNRGHTIYF; CDR3 DNA: TGTGCCAGCAGCCCGCAACTTAACAGGGGGCACACCATATATTTT
J gene: TRBJ1-1; D gene: TRBD1; V gene: TRBV10-3; clone size: many; CDR3 protein: CAIRGTGNTEAFF; CDR3 DNA: TGTGCCATCAGGGGGACAGGGAACACTGAAGCTTTCTTT
J gene: TRBJ2-2; D gene: -; V gene: TRBV9; clone size: -; CDR3 protein: CASSDRVPTGELFF; CDR3 DNA: TGTGCCAGCAGCGACAGGGTTCCCACCGGGGAGCTGTTTTTT
J gene: TRBJ2-6; D gene: TRBD1; V gene: TRBV10-3; clone size: -; CDR3 protein: CAISESGQGRTGANVLTF; CDR3 DNA: TGTGCCATCAGTGAATCTGGACAGGGTAGAACTGGGGCCAACGTCCTGACTTTC
J gene: TRBJ2-7; D gene: -; V gene: TRBV7-9; clone size: few; CDR3 protein: CASSTGTRSYEQYF; CDR3 DNA: TGTGCCAGCAGCACCGGGACTCGCTCCTACGAGCAGTACTTC
J gene: TRBJ1-4; D gene: -; V gene: TRBV10-2; clone size: -; CDR3 protein: CASSDGLGEKLFF; CDR3 DNA: TGCGCCAGCAGTGATGGATTGGGTGAAAAACTGTTTTTT
J gene: TRBJ1-5; D gene: -; V gene: TRBV2; clone size: -; CDR3 protein: CASRRAPRSNQPQHF; CDR3 DNA: TGTGCCAGCAGACGGGCCCCGAGAAGCAATCAGCCCCAGCATTTT
J gene: TRBJ2-5; D gene: TRBD2; V gene: TRBV2; clone size: -; CDR3 protein: CASSAPGGWQETQYF; CDR3 DNA: TGTGCCAGCAGTGCTCCGGGAGGTTGGCAAGAGACCCAGTACTTC
J gene: TRBJ1-5; D gene: TRBD1; V gene: TRBV19; clone size: -; CDR3 protein: CALQGDSNQPQHF; CDR3 DNA: TGTGCCTTACAGGGGGATAGCAATCAGCCCCAGCATTTT
J gene: TRBJ1-6; D gene: TRBD1; V gene: TRBV10-3; clone size: many; CDR3 protein: CAISGQQNSPLHF; CDR3 DNA: TGTGCCATCTCGGGACAGCAAAATTCACCCCTCCACTTT
J gene: TRBJ1-4; D gene: -; V gene: TRBV9; clone size: few; CDR3 protein: CASSTTGAREEKLFF; CDR3 DNA: TGCGCCAGCAGCACCACCGGGGCGCGGGAAGAAAAACTGTTTTTT
J gene: TRBJ1-4; D gene: -; V gene: TRBV7-2; clone size: few; CDR3 protein: CASSFAPYLKGSEKLFF; CDR3 DNA: TGTGCCAGCAGCTTTGCCCCGTATCTAAAAGGGTCCGAAAAACTGTTTTTT
J gene: TRBJ2-5; D gene: -; V gene: TRBV15; clone size: -; CDR3 protein: CATSSLRGQETQYF; CDR3 DNA: TGTGCCACCAGCAGCCTTCGGGGCCAAGAGACCCAGTACTTC
J gene: TRBJ1-1; D gene: -; V gene: TRBV29-1; clone size: -; CDR3 protein: CAWRRAGQGAFF; CDR3 DNA: TGTGCCTGGAGAAGAGCAGGCCAGGGGGCTTTCTTT
J gene: TRBJ1-2; D gene: TRBD1; V gene: TRBV25-1; clone size: -; CDR3 protein: CASITGQLSYTF; CDR3 DNA: TGTGCCAGCATCACGGGACAGTTGAGCTACACCTTC
J gene: TRBJ2-3; D gene: -; V gene: TRBV29-1; clone size: -; CDR3 protein: CSGLRREQYF; CDR3 DNA: TGCAGCGGTCTGAGGCGTGAGCAGTATTTT
J gene: TRBJ2-5; D gene: -; V gene: TRBV14; clone size: -; CDR3 protein: CASSQEWSGAETQYF; CDR3 DNA: TGTGCCAGCAGCCAAGAATGGTCGGGAGCGGAGACCCAGTACTTC
J gene: TRBJ1-3; D gene: -; V gene: TRBV7-2; clone size: -; CDR3 protein: CASSLGGLDTIYF; CDR3 DNA: TGTGCCAGTAGCCTCGGAGGTTTGGACACCATATATTTT
J gene: TRBJ2-2; D gene: -; V gene: TRBV7-2; clone size: few; CDR3 protein: CASSLGTEMTGELFF; CDR3 DNA: TGTGCCAGCAGCCTGGGGACCGAGATGACCGGGGAGCTGTTTTTT
J gene: TRBJ1-5; D gene: TRBD1; V gene: TRBV29-1; clone size: -; CDR3 protein: CSVRDRAQPQHF; CDR3 DNA: TGCAGCGTTAGGGACAGGGCTCAGCCCCAGCATTTT
J gene: TRBJ1-2; D gene: -; V gene: TRBV24-1; clone size: many; CDR3 protein: CATSAGTDNYGYTF; CDR3 DNA: TGTGCCACCAGTGCGGGGACGGATAACTATGGCTACACCTTC
J gene: TRBJ1-6; D gene: -; V gene: TRBV19; clone size: -; CDR3 protein: CASSMGPAGIEPNSPLHF; CDR3 DNA: TGTGCCAGTAGTATGGGACCGGCAGGGATCGAACCTAATTCACCCCTCCACTTT
J gene: TRBJ2-7; D gene: -; V gene: TRBV10-3; clone size: many; CDR3 protein: CAISEGLLGDEQYF; CDR3 DNA: TGTGCCATCAGTGAGGGCCTGTTGGGAGACGAGCAGTACTTC
J gene: TRBJ1-4; D gene: -; V gene: TRBV2; clone size: many; CDR3 protein: CASNRAGEEKLFF; CDR3 DNA: TGTGCCAGCAATCGGGCAGGGGAGGAAAAACTGTTTTTT
J gene: TRBJ1-4; D gene: TRBD1; V gene: TRBV2; clone size: -; CDR3 protein: CASSNRDRPDEKLFF; CDR3 DNA: TGTGCCAGCAGTAACCGGGACAGGCCCGATGAAAAACTGTTTTTT
J gene: TRBJ2-5; D gene: -; V gene: TRBV10-3; clone size: -; CDR3 protein: CARIQGSQETQYF; CDR3 DNA: TGTGCCAGAATTCAGGGGAGCCAAGAGACCCAGTACTTC
J gene: TRBJ2-7; D gene: -; V gene: TRBV11-3; clone size: -; CDR3 protein: CASSSFGDSQGEQYF; CDR3 DNA: TGTGCCAGCAGCTCCTTCGGGGATTCCCAGGGGGAGCAGTACTTC
J gene: TRBJ1-3; D gene: -; V gene: TRBV2; clone size: -; CDR3 protein: CASSSRTALSGNTIYF; CDR3 DNA: TGTGCCAGCAGCTCAAGGACAGCCCTCTCTGGAAACACCATATATTTT
J gene: TRBJ1-1; D gene: -; V gene: TRBV29-1; clone size: -; CDR3 protein: CSVTRTNINTEAFF; CDR3 DNA: TGCAGCGTTACTAGGACAAATATTAACACTGAAGCTTTCTTT
J gene: TRBJ1-3; D gene: -; V gene: TRBV2; clone size: -; CDR3 protein: CASSYRIQGGNTIYF; CDR3 DNA: TGTGCCAGCAGTTATAGGATCCAAGGTGGAAACACCATATATTTT
J gene: TRBJ1-1; D gene: -; V gene: TRBV7-9; clone size: many; CDR3 protein: CASSFTEGRTEAFF; CDR3 DNA: TGTGCCAGCAGCTTCACAGAGGGACGGACTGAAGCTTTCTTT
J gene: TRBJ1-6; D gene: TRBD1; V gene: TRBV7-9; clone size: many; CDR3 protein: CARGTGTANSPLHF; CDR3 DNA: TGTGCCAGGGGAACCGGGACAGCCAATTCACCCCTCCACTTT
J gene: TRBJ1-4; D gene: TRBD1; V gene: TRBV7-9; clone size: -; CDR3 protein: CASSLPGQNEKLFF; CDR3 DNA: TGTGCCAGCAGCTTACCGGGACAGAATGAAAAACTGTTTTTT
J gene: TRBJ1-1; D gene: TRBD1; V gene: TRBV2; clone size: -; CDR3 protein: CASGQAVNTEAFF; CDR3 DNA: TGTGCCAGCGGACAGGCCGTCAACACTGAAGCTTTCTTT
J gene: TRBJ1-6; D gene: TRBD1; V gene: TRBV7-3; clone size: -; CDR3 protein: CASAGTGGSPLHF; CDR3 DNA: TGTGCCAGCGCCGGGACAGGGGGTTCACCCCTCCACTTT
J gene: TRBJ2-5; D gene: TRBD2; V gene: TRBV19; clone size: few; CDR3 protein: CASSDRGLAGGMYQETQYF; CDR3 DNA: TGTGCCAGTAGTGACAGGGGGCTAGCGGGAGGGATGTACCAAGAGACCCAGTACTTC
J gene: TRBJ1-1; D gene: -; V gene: TRBV7-9; clone size: -; CDR3 protein: CASTPGVMNTEAFF; CDR3 DNA: TGTGCCAGTACCCCGGGGGTCATGAACACTGAAGCTTTCTTT
J gene: TRBJ1-4; D gene: -; V gene: TRBV2; clone size: -; CDR3 protein: CASSDGRKEKLFF; CDR3 DNA: TGTGCCAGCAGTGACGGGCGAAAGGAAAAACTGTTTTTT
J gene: TRBJ2-7; D gene: -; V gene: TRBV10-1; clone size: -; CDR3 protein: CASTLRGSGYEQYF; CDR3 DNA: TGTGCCAGCACCCTGCGAGGATCGGGCTACGAGCAGTACTTC
J gene: TRBJ2-5; D gene: -; V gene: TRBV24-1; clone size: many; CDR3 protein: CATSDLQVGRGGETQYF; CDR3 DNA: TGTGCCACCAGTGATTTGCAAGTCGGCAGGGGAGGAGAGACCCAGTACTTC
J gene: TRBJ2-5; D gene: -; V gene: TRBV29-1; clone size: many; CDR3 protein: CSVESVREESETQYF; CDR3 DNA: TGCAGCGTTGAATCCGTCAGGGAGGAATCGGAGACCCAGTACTTC
J gene: TRBJ1-1; D gene: TRBD1; V gene: TRBV4-1; clone size: -; CDR3 protein: CASSQDRRGQRAFEAFF; CDR3 DNA: TGCGCCAGCAGCCAAGATAGACGGGGACAGAGAGCCTTTGAAGCTTTCTTT
J gene: TRBJ1-1; D gene: -; V gene: TRBV12-5; clone size: -; CDR3 protein: CSSGLMYTEAFF; CDR3 DNA: TGTTCTAGTGGTCTAATGTACACTGAAGCTTTCTTT
J gene: TRBJ1-1; D gene: TRBD1; V gene: TRBV7-3; clone size: many; CDR3 protein: CASSLLGRQGKAFF; CDR3 DNA: TGTGCCAGCAGCTTACTGGGGAGACAGGGAAAGGCTTTCTTT
J gene: TRBJ1-5; D gene: -; V gene: TRBV24-1; clone size: -; CDR3 protein: CGTDLWPQHF; CDR3 DNA: TGTGGCACGGACCTTTGGCCCCAGCATTTT
J gene: TRBJ1-2; D gene: -; V gene: TRBV9; clone size: many; CDR3 protein: CASSVEGVRGYTF; CDR3 DNA: TGTGCCAGCAGCGTAGAAGGGGTACGCGGCTACACCTTC
J gene: TRBJ1-2; D gene: -; V gene: TRBV29-1; clone size: -; CDR3 protein: CSAAGQTGGYTF; CDR3 DNA: TGCAGTGCCGCGGGACAAACGGGTGGCTACACCTTC
J gene: TRBJ2-7; D gene: -; V gene: TRBV2; clone size: -; CDR3 protein: CASSVGVRQGIEQYF; CDR3 DNA: TGTGCCAGCAGCGTTGGAGTCCGGCAGGGAATCGAGCAGTACTTC
J gene: TRBJ1-2; D gene: -; V gene: TRBV7-9; clone size: many; CDR3 protein: CASSLGGATHGYTF; CDR3 DNA: TGTGCCAGCAGCTTAGGGGGGGCAACACATGGCTACACCTTC